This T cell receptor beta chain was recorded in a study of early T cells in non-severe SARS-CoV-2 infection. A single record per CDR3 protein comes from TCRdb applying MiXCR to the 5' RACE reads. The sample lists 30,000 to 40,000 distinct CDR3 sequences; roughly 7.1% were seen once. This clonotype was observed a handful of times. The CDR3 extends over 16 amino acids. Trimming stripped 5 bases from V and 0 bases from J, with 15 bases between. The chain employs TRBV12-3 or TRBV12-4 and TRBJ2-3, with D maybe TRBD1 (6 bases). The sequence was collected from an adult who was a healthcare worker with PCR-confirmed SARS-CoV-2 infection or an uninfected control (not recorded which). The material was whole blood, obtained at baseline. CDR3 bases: TGTGCCAGCAGTCTAAGACAGGTGGCAAGCACAGATACGCAGTATTTT. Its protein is CASSLRQVASTDTQYF.